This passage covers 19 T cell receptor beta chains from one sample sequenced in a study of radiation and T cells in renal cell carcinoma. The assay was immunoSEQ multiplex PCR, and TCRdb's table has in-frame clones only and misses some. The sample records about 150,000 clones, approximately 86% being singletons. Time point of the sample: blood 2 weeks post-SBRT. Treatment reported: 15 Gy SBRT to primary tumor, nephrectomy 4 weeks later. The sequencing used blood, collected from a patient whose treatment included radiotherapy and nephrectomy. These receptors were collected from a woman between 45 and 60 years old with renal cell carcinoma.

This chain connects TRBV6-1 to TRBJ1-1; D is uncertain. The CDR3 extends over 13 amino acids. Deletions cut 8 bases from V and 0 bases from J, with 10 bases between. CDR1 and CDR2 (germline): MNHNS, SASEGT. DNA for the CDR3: TGTGCCAGCCGACATACGGTGAACACTGAAGCTTTCTTT. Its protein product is CASRHTVNTEAFF.

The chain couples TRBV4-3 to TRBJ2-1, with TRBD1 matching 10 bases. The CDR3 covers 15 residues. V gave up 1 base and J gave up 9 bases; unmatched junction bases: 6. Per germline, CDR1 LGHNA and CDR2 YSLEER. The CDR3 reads CASSQGQGAIGEQFF. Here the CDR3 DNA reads TGCGCCAGCAGCCAAGGACAGGGGGCTATTGGTGAGCAGTTCTTC.

The chain's CDR3 is CASSQLPGNYGYTF. CDR3 nucleotide sequence: TGTGCCAGCAGCCAACTTCCGGGAAACTATGGCTACACCTTC. The chain uses TRBV28 and TRBJ1-2; D remains unclear. In germline, CDR1 is MDHEN, CDR2 SYDVKM. CDR3 length: 14 amino acids. With 6 bases removed from V and 2 bases from J, the gap between germline ends came to 13 bases.

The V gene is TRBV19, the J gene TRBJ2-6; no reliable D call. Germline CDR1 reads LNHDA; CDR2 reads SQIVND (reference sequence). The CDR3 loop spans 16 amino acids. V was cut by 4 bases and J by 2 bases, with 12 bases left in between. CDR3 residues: CASSTHHAAGANVLTF. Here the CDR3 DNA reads TGTGCCAGTAGTACCCACCACGCAGCTGGGGCCAACGTCCTGACTTTC.

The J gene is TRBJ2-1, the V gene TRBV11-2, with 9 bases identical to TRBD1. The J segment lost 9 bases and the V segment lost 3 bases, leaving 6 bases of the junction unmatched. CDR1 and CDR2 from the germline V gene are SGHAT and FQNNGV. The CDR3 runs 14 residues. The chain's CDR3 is CASSFSRQGGEQFF. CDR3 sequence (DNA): TGTGCCAGCAGCTTCAGTAGACAGGGGGGTGAGCAGTTCTTC. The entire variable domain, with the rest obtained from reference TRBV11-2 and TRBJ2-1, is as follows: EAGVAQSPRYKIIEKRQSVAFWCNPISGHATLYWYQQILGQGPKLLIQFQNNGVVDDSQLPKDRFSAERLKGVDSTLKIQPAKLEDSAVYLCASSFSRQGGEQFFGPGTRLTVL.

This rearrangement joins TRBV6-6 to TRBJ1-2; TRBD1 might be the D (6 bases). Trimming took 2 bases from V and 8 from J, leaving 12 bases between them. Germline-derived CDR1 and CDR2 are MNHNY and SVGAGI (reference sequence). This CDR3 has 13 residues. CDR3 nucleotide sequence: TGTGCCAGCAGTTACGGGGGGGGCGCGGGCTACACCTTC. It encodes CASSYGGGAGYTF.

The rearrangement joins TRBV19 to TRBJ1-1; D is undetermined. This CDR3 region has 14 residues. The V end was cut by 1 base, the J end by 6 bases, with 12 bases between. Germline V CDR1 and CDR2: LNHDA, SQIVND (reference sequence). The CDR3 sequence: CASSIGGATAEAFF. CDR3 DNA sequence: TGTGCCAGTAGTATAGGGGGAGCCACGGCTGAAGCTTTCTTT. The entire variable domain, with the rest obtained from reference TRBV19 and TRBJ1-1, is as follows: DGGITQSPKYLFRKEGQNVTLSCEQNLNHDAMYWYRQDPGQGLRLIYYSQIVNDFQKGDIAEGYSVSREKKESFPLTVTSAQKNPTAFYLCASSIGGATAEAFFGQGTRLTVV.

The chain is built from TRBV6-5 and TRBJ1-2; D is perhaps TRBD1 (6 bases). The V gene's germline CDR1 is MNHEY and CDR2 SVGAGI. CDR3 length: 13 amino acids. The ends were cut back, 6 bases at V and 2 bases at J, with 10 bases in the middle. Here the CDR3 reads CASRRTENYGYTF. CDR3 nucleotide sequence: TGTGCCAGCAGACGGACAGAGAACTATGGCTACACCTTC.

The CDR3 reads CASSEREDRGYTF. The CDR3 nucleotides are TGTGCCAGCAGTGAAAGAGAAGATAGAGGCTACACCTTC. This chain connects TRBV6-1 to TRBJ1-2, with D uncertain. V was cut by 2 bases and J by 8 bases, with 12 bases left in between. The germline V gene encodes CDR1 MNHNS and CDR2 SASEGT. The CDR3 totals 13 residues.

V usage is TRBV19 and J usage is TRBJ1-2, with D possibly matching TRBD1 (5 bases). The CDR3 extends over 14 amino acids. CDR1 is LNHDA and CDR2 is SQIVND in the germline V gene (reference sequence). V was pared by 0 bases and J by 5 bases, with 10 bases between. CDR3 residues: CASSIDRGRYGYTF. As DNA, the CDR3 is TGTGCCAGTAGTATAGATCGGGGACGATATGGCTACACCTTC.

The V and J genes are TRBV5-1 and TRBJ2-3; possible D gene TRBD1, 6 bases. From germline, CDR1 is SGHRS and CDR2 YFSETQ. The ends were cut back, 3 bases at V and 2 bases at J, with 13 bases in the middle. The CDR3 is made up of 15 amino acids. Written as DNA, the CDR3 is TGCGCCAGCAGCTGGTCCAGGGGCGTCACAGATACGCAGTATTTT. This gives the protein CASSWSRGVTDTQYF.

This chain's CDR3 is CASSARGQGAYNEQFF. CDR3 sequence (DNA): TGTGCCAGCAGCGCCCGGGGACAGGGGGCGTACAATGAGCAGTTCTTC. The chain links TRBV9 to TRBJ2-1; TRBD1 matches at 12 bases. The trim removed 3 bases at V and 4 bases at J, leaving 5 bases unmatched. This CDR3 contains 16 residues. Germline CDR1 reads SGDLS; CDR2 reads YYNGEE.

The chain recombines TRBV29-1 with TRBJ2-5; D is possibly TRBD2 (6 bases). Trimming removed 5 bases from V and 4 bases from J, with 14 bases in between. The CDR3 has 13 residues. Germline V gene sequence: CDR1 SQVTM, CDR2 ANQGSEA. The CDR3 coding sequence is TGCAGCGTTACTATAACTAGCACAGAGACCCAGTACTTC. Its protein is CSVTITSTETQYF.

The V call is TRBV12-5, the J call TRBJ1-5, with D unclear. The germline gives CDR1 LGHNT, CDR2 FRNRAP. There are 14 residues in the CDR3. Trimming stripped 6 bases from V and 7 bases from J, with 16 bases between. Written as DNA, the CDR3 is TGTGCTAGTGGCCGAAATGCGGACGGGCAGCCCCAGCATTTT. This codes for CASGRNADGQPQHF.

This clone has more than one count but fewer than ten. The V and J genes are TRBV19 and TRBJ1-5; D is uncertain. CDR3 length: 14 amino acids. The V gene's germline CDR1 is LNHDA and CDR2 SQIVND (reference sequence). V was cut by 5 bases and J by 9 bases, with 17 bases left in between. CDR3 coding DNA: TGTGCCAGTAGTTTGCCTCGGGTTCCGATGCCCCAGCATTTT. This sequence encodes CASSLPRVPMPQHF.

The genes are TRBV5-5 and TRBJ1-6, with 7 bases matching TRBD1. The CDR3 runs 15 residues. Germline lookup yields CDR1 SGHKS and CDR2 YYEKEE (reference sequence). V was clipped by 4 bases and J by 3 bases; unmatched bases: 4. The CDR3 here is CASSRDSFYNSPLHF. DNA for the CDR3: TGTGCCAGCAGCAGGGACAGCTTCTATAATTCACCCCTCCACTTT.

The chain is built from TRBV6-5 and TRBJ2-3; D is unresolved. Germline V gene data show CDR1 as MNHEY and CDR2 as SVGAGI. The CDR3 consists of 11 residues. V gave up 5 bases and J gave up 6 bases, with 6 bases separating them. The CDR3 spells CASSRRDTQYF. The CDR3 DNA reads TGTGCCAGCAGTCGTCGGGATACGCAGTATTTT.

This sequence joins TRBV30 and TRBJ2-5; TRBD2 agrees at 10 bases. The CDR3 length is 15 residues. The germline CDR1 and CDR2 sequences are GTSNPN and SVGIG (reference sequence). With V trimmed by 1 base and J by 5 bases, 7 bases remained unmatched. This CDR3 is CAWSGLAGGRETQYF. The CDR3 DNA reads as TGTGCCTGGAGTGGATTAGCGGGGGGAAGGGAGACCCAGTACTTC.

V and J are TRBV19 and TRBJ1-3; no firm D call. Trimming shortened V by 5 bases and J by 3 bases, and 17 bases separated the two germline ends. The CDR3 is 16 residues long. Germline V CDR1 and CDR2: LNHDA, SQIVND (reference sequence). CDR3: CASSLRENVLGNTIYF. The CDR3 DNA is TGTGCCAGTAGTCTGCGGGAGAATGTACTTGGAAACACCATATATTTT.